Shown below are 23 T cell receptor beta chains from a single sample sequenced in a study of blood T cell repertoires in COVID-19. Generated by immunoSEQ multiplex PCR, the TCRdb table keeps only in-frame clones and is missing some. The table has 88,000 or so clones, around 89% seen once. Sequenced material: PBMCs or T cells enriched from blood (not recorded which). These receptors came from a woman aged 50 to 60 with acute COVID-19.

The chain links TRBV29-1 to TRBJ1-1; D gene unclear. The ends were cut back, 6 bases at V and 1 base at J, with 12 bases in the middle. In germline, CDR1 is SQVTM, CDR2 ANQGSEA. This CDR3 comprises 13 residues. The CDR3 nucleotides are TGCAGCGTCTCCGTGGCCAAGAACACTGAAGCTTTCTTT. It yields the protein CSVSVAKNTEAFF.

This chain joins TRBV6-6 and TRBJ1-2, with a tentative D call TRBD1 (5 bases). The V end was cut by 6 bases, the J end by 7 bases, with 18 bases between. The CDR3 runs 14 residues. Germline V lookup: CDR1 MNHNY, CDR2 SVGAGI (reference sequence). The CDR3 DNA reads TGTGCCAGCAGATCAACCCGGGGGGACGGTGGCTACACCTTC. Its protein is CASRSTRGDGGYTF.

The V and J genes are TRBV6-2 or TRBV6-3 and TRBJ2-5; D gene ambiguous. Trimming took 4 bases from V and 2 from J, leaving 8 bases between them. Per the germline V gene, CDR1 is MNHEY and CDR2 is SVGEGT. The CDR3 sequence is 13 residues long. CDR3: CASSSEMQETQYF. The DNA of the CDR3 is TGTGCCAGCAGTTCGGAGATGCAAGAGACCCAGTACTTC.

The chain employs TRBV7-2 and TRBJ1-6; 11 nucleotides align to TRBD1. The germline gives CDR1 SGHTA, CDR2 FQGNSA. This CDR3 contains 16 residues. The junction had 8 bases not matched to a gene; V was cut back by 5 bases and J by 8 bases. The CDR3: CASSAFGQGAYSPLHF. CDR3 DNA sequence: TGTGCCAGCAGCGCATTCGGACAGGGGGCTTATTCACCCCTCCACTTT.

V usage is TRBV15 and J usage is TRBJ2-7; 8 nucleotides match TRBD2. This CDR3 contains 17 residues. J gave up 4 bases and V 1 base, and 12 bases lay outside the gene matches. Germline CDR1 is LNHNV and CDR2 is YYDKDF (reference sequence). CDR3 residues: CATSRAFVASGSYEQYF. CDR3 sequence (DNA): TGTGCCACCAGCAGAGCGTTTGTGGCGAGCGGGAGTTACGAGCAGTACTTC.

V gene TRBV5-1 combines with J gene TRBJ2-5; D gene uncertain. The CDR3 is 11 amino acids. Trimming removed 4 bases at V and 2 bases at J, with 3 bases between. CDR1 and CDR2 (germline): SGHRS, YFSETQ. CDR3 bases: TGCGCCAGCAGCCTACAAGAGACCCAGTACTTC. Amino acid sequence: CASSLQETQYF.

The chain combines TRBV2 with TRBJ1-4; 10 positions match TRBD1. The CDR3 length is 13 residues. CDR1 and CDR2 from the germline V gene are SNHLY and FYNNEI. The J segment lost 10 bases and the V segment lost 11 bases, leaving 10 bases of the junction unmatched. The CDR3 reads CAATGTGAGKLFF. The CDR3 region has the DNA TGTGCCGCGACCGGGACAGGGGCGGGAAAACTGTTTTTT.

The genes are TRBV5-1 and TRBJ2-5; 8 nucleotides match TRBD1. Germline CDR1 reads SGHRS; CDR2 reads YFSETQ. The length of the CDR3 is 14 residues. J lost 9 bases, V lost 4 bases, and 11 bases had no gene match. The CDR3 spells CASSPTMDRAAQYF. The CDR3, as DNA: TGCGCCAGCAGCCCTACTATGGACAGGGCGGCCCAGTACTTC.

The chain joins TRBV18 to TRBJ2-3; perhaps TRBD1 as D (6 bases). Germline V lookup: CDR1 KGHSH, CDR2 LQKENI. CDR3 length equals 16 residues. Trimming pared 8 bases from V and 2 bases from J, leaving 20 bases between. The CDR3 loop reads CASQEQGSRITDTQYF. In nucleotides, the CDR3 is TGTGCCAGCCAGGAACAGGGCAGTCGGATCACAGATACGCAGTATTTT.

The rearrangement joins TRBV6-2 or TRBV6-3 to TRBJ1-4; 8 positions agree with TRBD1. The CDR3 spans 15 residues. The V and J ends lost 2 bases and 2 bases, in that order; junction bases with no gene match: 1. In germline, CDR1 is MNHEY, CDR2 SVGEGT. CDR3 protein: CASSYQGATNEKLFF. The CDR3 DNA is TGTGCCAGCAGTTACCAGGGGGCGACTAATGAAAAACTGTTTTTT.

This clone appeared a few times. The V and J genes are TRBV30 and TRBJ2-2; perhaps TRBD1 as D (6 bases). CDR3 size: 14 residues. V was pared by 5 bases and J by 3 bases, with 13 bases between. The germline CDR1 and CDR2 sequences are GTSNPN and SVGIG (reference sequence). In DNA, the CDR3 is TGTGCCTGGGCAGGGGACCAAGACACCGGGGAGCTGTTTTTT. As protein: CAWAGDQDTGELFF.

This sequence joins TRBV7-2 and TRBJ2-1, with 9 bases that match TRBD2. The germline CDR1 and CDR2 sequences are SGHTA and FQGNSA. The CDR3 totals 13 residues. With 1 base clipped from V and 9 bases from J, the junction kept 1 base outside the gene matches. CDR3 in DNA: TGTGCCAGCAGCTTAGGGGGACTAGCTGAGCAGTTCTTC. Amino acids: CASSLGGLAEQFF.

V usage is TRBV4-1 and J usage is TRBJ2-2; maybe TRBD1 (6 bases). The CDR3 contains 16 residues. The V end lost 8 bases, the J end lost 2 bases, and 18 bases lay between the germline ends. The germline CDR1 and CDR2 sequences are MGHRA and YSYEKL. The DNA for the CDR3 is TGCGCCAGCCTGCCAGGGGTTGGGACAAACACCGGGGAGCTGTTTTTT. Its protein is CASLPGVGTNTGELFF.

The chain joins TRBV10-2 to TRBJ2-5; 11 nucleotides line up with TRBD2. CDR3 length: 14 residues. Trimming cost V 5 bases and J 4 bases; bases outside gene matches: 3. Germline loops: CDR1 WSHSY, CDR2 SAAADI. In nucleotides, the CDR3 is TGCGCCAGCAGTCTTAGCGGGAGGGGAGAGACCCAGTACTTC. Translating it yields CASSLSGRGETQYF.

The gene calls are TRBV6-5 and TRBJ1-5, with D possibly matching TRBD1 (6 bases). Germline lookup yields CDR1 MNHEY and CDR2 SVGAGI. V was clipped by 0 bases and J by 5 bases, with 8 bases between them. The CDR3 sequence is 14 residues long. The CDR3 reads CASSYSDSYQPQHF. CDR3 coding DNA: TGTGCCAGCAGTTACTCGGACAGCTATCAGCCCCAGCATTTT.

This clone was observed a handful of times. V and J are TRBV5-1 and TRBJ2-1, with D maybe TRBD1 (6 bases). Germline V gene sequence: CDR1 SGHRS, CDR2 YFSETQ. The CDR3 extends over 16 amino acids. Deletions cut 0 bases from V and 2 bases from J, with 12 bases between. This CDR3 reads CASSLGQVGPYNEQFF. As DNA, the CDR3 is TGCGCCAGCAGCTTGGGACAGGTGGGCCCCTACAATGAGCAGTTCTTC.

CDR3: CALSREGGAQTEAFF. DNA of the CDR3: TGTGCCCTTTCACGCGAGGGGGGGGCGCAAACTGAAGCTTTCTTT. The chain recombines TRBV7-2 with TRBJ1-1; possible D gene TRBD1, 6 bases. This CDR3 has 15 amino acids. Germline V gives CDR1 SGHTA, CDR2 FQGNSA. The V end was cut by 11 bases, the J end by 5 bases, with 24 bases between. Full variable domain (outside the CDR3, taken from reference TRBV7-2 and TRBJ1-1): GAGVSQSPSNKVTEKGKDVELRCDPISGHTALYWYRQSLGQGLEFLIYFQGNSAPDKSGLPSDRFSAERTGGSVSTLTIQRTQQEDSAVYLCALSREGGAQTEAFFGQGTRLTVV.

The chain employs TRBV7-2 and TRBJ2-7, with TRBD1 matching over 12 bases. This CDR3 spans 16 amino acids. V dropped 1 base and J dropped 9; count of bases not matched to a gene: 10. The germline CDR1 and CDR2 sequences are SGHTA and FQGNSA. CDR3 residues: CASSLGSGTGGEVQYF. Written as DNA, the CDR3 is TGTGCCAGCAGCTTAGGTAGCGGGACAGGGGGCGAGGTGCAGTACTTC.

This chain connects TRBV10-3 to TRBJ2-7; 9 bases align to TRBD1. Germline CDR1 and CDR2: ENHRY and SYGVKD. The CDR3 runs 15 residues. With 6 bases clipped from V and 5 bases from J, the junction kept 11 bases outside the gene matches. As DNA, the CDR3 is TGTGCCATCAGCCCGAGAGAGGGGACAGGGAACGAGCAGTACTTC. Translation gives CAISPREGTGNEQYF.

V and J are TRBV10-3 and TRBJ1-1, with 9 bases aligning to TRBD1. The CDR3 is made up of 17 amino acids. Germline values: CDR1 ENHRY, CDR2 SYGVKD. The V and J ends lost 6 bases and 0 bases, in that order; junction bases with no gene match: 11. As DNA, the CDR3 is TGTGCCATCAGGCCGGGACAGGGAGGGGGGTTGAACACTGAAGCTTTCTTT. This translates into CAIRPGQGGGLNTEAFF.

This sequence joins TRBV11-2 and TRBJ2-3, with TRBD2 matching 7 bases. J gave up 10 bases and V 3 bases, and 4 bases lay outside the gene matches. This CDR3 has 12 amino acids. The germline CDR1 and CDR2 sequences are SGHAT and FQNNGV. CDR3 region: CASSFAGESQYF. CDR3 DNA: TGTGCCAGCAGCTTCGCGGGAGAGTCGCAGTATTTT.

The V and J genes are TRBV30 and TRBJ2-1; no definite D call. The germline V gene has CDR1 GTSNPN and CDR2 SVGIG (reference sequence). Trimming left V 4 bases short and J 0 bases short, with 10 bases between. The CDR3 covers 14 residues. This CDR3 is CAWKTASSYNEQFF. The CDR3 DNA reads TGTGCCTGGAAAACGGCTAGCTCCTACAATGAGCAGTTCTTC.

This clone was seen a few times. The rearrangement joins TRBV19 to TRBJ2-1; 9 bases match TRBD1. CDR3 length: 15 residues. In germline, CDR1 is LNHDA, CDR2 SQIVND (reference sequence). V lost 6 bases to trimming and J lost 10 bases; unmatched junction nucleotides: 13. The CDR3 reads CASSIVPQGAKEQFF. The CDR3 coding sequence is TGTGCCAGTAGCATCGTTCCACAGGGGGCTAAGGAGCAGTTCTTC.